This TCR beta chain came from a study of blood T cells in healthy people across ages. Ranging in age from roughly 6 to 90, the donors were healthy Caucasian individuals from Russia. General study findings and limits: Whereas aged donors had fewer naive CD4+ cells, long-lived donors had more of them and higher diversity.

As to this clonotype: The target antigen is unknown.

A second PCR of about 7 to 12 cycles used a sample-barcoded 5' primer and a J-beta primer mix. TCRdb reanalysed the 5' RACE reads using MiXCR and keeps one entry per CDR3 protein. This table has around 2 million distinct CDR3 sequences, about 39% appearing once. V gave up 6 bases and J gave up 4 bases, with 12 bases separating them. The CDR3 totals 13 residues. From germline, CDR1 is LNHDA and CDR2 SQIVND (reference sequence). Sequences were obtained from blood. The sequence was collected from a human donor in good health. V gene TRBV19 combines with J gene TRBJ1-2; D is unclear. This CDR3 reads CASRVGMPYGYTF. Written as DNA, the CDR3 is TGTGCCAGTAGGGTGGGCATGCCCTATGGCTACACCTTC.